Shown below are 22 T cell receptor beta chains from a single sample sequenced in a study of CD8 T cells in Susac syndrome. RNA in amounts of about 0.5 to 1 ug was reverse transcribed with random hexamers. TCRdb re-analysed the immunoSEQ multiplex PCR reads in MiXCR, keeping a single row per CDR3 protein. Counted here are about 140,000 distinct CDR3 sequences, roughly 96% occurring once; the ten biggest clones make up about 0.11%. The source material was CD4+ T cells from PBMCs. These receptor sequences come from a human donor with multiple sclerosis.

This chain's CDR3 is CATSDHALQGAGYTF. The CDR3 region has the DNA TGTGCCACCAGTGATCACGCCCTACAGGGGGCCGGCTACACCTTC. The chain recombines TRBV24-1 with TRBJ1-2, with TRBD1 matching 9 bases. V trimming: 3 bases; J trimming: 8 bases; junction bases outside the gene matches: 9. The CDR3 has 15 amino acids. CDR1 is KGHDR, CDR2 SFDVKD, per germline.

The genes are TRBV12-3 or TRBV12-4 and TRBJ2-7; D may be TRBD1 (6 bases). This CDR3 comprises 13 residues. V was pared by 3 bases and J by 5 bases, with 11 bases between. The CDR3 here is CASSLANRDEQYF. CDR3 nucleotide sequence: TGTGCCAGCAGTTTGGCCAACAGGGACGAGCAGTACTTC.

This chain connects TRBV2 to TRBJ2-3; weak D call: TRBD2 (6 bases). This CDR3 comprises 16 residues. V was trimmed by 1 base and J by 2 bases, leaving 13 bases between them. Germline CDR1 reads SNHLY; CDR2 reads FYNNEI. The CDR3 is CASSEVGGSITDTQYF. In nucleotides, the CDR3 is TGTGCCAGCAGTGAAGTGGGGGGTAGCATCACAGATACGCAGTATTTT.

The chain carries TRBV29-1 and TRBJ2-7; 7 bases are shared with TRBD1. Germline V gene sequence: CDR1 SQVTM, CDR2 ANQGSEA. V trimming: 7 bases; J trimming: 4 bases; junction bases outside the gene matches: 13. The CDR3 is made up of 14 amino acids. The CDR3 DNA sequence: TGCAGCGGAAAAAGGTGGGACAGACCTTACGAGCAGTACTTC. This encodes CSGKRWDRPYEQYF.

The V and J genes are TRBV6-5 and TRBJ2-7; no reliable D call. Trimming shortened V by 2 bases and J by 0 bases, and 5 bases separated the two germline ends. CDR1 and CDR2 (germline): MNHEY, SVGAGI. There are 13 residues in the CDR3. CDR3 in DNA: TGTGCCAGCAGTTACCCCCCCTCCTACGAGCAGTACTTC. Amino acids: CASSYPPSYEQYF.

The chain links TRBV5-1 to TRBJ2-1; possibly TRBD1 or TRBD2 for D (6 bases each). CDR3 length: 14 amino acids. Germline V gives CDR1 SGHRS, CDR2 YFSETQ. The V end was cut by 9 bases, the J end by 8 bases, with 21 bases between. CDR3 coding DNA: TGCGCCACTCACCCGGGGGCACTTGGGGATGAGCAGTTCTTC. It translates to CATHPGALGDEQFF.

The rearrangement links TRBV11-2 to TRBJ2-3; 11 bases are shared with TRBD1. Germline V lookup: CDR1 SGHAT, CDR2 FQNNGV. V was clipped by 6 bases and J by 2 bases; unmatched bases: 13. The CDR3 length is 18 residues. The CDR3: CASSHGGQGAMYTDTQYF. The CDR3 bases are TGTGCCAGCAGTCATGGCGGACAGGGGGCGATGTACACAGATACGCAGTATTTT. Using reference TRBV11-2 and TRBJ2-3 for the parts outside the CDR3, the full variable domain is EAGVAQSPRYKIIEKRQSVAFWCNPISGHATLYWYQQILGQGPKLLIQFQNNGVVDDSQLPKDRFSAERLKGVDSTLKIQPAKLEDSAVYLCASSHGGQGAMYTDTQYFGPGTRLTVL.

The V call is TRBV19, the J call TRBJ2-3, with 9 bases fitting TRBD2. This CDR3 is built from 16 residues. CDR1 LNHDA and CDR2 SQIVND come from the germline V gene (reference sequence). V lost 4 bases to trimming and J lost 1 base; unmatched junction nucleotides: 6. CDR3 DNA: TGTGCCAGTAGTAAGTCCGCTAGCGGGGGCACAGATACGCAGTATTTT. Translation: CASSKSASGGTDTQYF.

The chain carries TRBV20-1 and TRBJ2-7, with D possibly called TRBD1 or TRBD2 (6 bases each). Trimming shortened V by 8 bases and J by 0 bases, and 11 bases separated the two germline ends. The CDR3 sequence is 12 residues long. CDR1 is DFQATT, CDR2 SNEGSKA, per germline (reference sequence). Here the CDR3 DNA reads TGCAGTCCGCGGGACACCTCCTACGAGCAGTACTTC. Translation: CSPRDTSYEQYF.

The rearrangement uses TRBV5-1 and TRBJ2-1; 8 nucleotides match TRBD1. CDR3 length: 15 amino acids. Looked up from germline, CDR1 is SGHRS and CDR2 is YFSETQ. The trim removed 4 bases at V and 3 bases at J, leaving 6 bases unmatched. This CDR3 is CASSLWTGYYNEQFF. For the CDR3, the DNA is TGCGCCAGCAGCCTATGGACAGGGTACTACAATGAGCAGTTCTTC. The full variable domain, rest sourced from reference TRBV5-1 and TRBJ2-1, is KAGVTQTPRYLIKTRGQQVTLSCSPISGHRSVSWYQQTPGQGLQFLFEYFSETQRNKGNFPGRFSGRQFSNSRSEMNVSTLELGDSALYLCASSLWTGYYNEQFFGPGTRLTVL.

CDR3 in amino acids: CSALTGEGNQPQHF. The CDR3 nucleotides are TGCAGTGCGCTGACAGGGGAGGGCAATCAGCCCCAGCATTTT. The chain links TRBV20-1 to TRBJ1-5; TRBD1 aligns across 8 bases. Germline loops: CDR1 DFQATT, CDR2 SNEGSKA (reference sequence). Trimming at V came to 6 bases and at J to 2 bases, leaving 6 bases not matched to a gene. This CDR3 contains 14 residues.

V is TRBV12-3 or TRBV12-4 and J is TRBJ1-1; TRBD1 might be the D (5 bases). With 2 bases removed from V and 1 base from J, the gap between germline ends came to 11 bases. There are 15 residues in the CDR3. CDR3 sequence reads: CASSLNRQTNTEAFF. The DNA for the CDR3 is TGTGCCAGCAGTTTAAACCGACAGACGAACACTGAAGCTTTCTTT.

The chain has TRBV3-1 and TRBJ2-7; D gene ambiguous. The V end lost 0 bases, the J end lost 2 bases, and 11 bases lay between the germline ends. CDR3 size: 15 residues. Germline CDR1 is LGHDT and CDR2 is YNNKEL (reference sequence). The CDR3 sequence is CASSQDRARTYEQYF. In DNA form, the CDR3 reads TGTGCCAGCAGCCAAGATCGGGCTAGAACCTACGAGCAGTACTTC.

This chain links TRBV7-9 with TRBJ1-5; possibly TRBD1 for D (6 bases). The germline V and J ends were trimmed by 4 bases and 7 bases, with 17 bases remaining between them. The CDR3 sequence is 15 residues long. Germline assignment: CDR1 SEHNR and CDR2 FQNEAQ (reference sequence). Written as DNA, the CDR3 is TGTGCCAGCAGCTCGGGGACACAAGTACACCAGCCCCAGCATTTT. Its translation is CASSSGTQVHQPQHF.

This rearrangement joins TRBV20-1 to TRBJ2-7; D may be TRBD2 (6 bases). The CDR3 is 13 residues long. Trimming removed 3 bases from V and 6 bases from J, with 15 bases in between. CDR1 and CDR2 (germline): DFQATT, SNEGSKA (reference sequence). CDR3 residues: CSASTVQEGEQYF. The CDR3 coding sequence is TGCAGTGCTAGTACAGTCCAGGAGGGCGAGCAGTACTTC.

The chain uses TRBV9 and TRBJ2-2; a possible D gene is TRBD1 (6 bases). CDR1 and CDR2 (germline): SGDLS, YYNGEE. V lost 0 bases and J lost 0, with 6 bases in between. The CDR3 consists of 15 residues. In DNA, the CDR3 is TGTGCCAGCAGCGTAGGACAGGCGAACACCGGGGAGCTGTTTTTT. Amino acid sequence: CASSVGQANTGELFF.

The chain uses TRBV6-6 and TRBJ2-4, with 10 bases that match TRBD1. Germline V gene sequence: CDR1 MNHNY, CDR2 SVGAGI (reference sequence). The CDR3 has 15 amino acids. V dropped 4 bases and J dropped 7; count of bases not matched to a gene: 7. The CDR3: CASSLRQGARNIQYF. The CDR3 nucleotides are TGTGCCAGCAGTTTACGACAGGGGGCGAGGAACATTCAGTACTTC.

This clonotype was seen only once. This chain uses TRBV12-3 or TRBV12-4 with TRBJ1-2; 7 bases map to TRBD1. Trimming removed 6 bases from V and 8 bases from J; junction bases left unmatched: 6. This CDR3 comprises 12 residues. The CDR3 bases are TGTGCCAGCAGGACAGGGAAGGGCGGCTACACCTTC. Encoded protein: CASRTGKGGYTF.

The CDR3 DNA follows: TGTGCCACCAGTGAGGTGGATGTTAACTATGGCTACACCTTC. It yields the protein CATSEVDVNYGYTF. This sequence joins TRBV24-1 and TRBJ1-2; D is unresolved. The V gene lost 4 bases and the J gene lost 1 base, with 9 bases spanning the gap. This CDR3 contains 14 residues. Germline V gene data show CDR1 as KGHDR and CDR2 as SFDVKD.

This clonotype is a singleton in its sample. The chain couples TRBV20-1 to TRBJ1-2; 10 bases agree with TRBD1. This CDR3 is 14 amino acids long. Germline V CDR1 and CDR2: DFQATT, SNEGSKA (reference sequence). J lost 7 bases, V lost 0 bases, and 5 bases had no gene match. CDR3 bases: TGCAGTGCTAGAGAGACAGGGGGCGGCTCTGGCTACACCTTC. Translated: CSARETGGGSGYTF.

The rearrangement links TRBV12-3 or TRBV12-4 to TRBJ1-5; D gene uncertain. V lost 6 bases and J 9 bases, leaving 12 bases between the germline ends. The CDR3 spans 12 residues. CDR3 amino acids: CASRLATGPQHF. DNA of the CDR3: TGTGCCAGCAGGTTGGCAACTGGGCCCCAGCATTTT.

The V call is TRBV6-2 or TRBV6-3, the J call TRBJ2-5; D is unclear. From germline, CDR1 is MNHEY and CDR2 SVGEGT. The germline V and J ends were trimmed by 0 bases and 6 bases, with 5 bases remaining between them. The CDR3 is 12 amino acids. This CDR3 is CASSYSRQTQYF. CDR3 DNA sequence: TGTGCCAGCAGTTACTCTAGGCAGACCCAGTACTTC.